The source of this T cell receptor (beta chain) is a study of long-term antiretroviral therapy in people with HIV. Germline CDR1 reads SQVTM; CDR2 reads ANQGSEA. This CDR3 is 15 amino acids long. V lost 4 bases and J 0 bases, leaving 13 bases between the germline ends. Researchers ran immunoSEQ v3.0 at survey level. TCRdb's table, derived via immunoSEQ multiplex PCR, lists solely in-frame clones and lacks some. The sample has about 28,000 clones, roughly 84% seen once. This clone was detected a few times. Sequenced material: unsorted PBMCs, taken 2.7 to 2.8 years after starting antiretroviral therapy. The origin of this receptor is a young man with HIV. V is TRBV29-1 and J is TRBJ1-3; maybe TRBD1 (6 bases). The CDR3 nucleotides are TGCAGCGTTGCAGGGGTCCATCTCTCTGGAAACACCATATATTTT. It yields the protein CSVAGVHLSGNTIYF.